A single sample gave rise to the 5 T cell receptor beta chains below, sequenced in a study of beta chain features in type 1 diabetes. General study findings and limits: Researchers report that Type 1 diabetes patients had moderately but significantly shorter TCRB CDR3s across all four CD4+ subsets.

The antigens for these receptors are not known. Expressed TCRB transcripts got sequenced, as all isolated RNA was reverse transcribed. Here immunoSEQ multiplex PCR was the method, and the copy in TCRdb shows in-frame clones only, minus some. In the table there are hundreds of thousands of clones, more than 13% of which are singletons. The specimen was naive CD4+ T cells from blood. The receptor source for this set is a man aged 18 to 30 with type 1 diabetes.

The chain is built from TRBV4-1 and TRBJ2-1, with D perhaps given as TRBD1 or TRBD2 (5 bases each). CDR1 MGHRA and CDR2 YSYEKL come from the germline V gene. This CDR3 is built from 16 residues. V was trimmed by 0 bases and J by 6 bases, leaving 15 bases between them. This CDR3 reads CASSQEGSGRSNEQFF. CDR3 nucleotide sequence: TGCGCCAGCAGCCAAGAAGGTTCGGGACGAAGCAATGAGCAGTTCTTC.

A few counts support this clone. The rearrangement uses TRBV18 and TRBJ1-1; no clear D. This CDR3 has 12 amino acids. With 2 bases removed from V and 12 bases from J, the gap between germline ends came to 13 bases. CDR1 and CDR2 (germline): KGHSH, LQKENI. CDR3 in DNA: TGTGCCAGCTCACCAGAGCGCCGTGCGACTTTCTTT. It specifies CASSPERRATFF.

This clone was counted only a few times. The rearrangement uses TRBV25-1 and TRBJ2-1; TRBD1 matches 10 bases. The CDR3 is made up of 14 amino acids. The V and J ends lost 4 bases and 6 bases, in that order; junction bases with no gene match: 3. Per the germline V gene, CDR1 is MGHDK and CDR2 is SYGVNS. The CDR3 spells CASSGDRGPNEQFF. For the CDR3, the DNA is TGTGCCAGCAGTGGGGACAGGGGTCCCAATGAGCAGTTCTTC.

This clone came up a few times. This chain joins TRBV7-2 and TRBJ1-3; tentatively, D is TRBD1 (5 bases). Trimming pared 6 bases from V and 4 bases from J, leaving 7 bases between. The CDR3 loop spans 12 amino acids. Germline V lookup: CDR1 SGHTA, CDR2 FQGNSA. The CDR3 region has the DNA TGTGCCAGCAGGGGGCAAGGAAACACCATATATTTT. Its translation: CASRGQGNTIYF.

The chain couples TRBV11-2 to TRBJ2-1, with D perhaps matching TRBD2 (5 bases). The germline V and J ends were trimmed by 6 bases and 4 bases, with 10 bases remaining between them. The CDR3 runs 13 residues. Germline V gene sequence: CDR1 SGHAT, CDR2 FQNNGV. DNA for the CDR3: TGTGCCAGCAGTCAAGCGGTATACAATGAGCAGTTCTTC. Encoded protein: CASSQAVYNEQFF.